This T cell receptor (beta chain) was observed in a study of blood T cell repertoires in COVID-19. Recruits, aged about 18 to 95 years, lived in 25 or so US areas. Sequencing was performed with immunoSEQ multiplex PCR; in TCRdb, only in-frame clones are kept and a portion is missing. The sample records 210,000 or so clones, approximately 80% being singletons. Sequencing was performed on PBMCs or T cells enriched from blood (not recorded which). The sequence derives from a man aged 60 to 75 who had recovered from COVID-19.

The CDR3, as DNA: TGTGCCAGCAGCTTGGATAGCGGGGGGCAGGAGACCCAGTACTTC. This sequence encodes CASSLDSGGQETQYF. The chain is built from TRBV7-2 and TRBJ2-5, with TRBD2 matching over 10 bases. J was trimmed by 5 bases and V by 3 bases; bases with no gene match: 6. CDR1 SGHTA and CDR2 FQGNSA come from the germline V gene. The CDR3 extends over 15 amino acids.